This paragraph reports one T cell receptor (beta chain). What it binds is not known. This sample is part of a study of early stage breast cancer tumors. Blood replicates held 0.5 ug DNA, tumor or normal breast roughly 1.5 ug, two each. Only in-frame clones appear in the TCRdb table, and some are missing; sequencing was by immunoSEQ multiplex PCR. The sample includes nearly 25,000 clones, 55% to 80% of them seen just once. This CDR3 region has 15 residues. CDR1 SGHRS and CDR2 YFSETQ come from the germline V gene. Unmatched junction bases numbered 6, after V lost 7 bases and J lost 1 base. Notes on the study in general: In most of the 16 patients, blood comparison separated tumor from normal breast. Enriched TCRB sequences shared across patients were mostly commonly generated sequences.

This TCR derives from a person in their sixties with breast cancer. The sequenced sample was breast tumor tissue. The rearrangement links TRBV5-1 to TRBJ2-2, with 8 bases that match TRBD1. CDR3 sequence (DNA): TGCGCCAGCCAAGACAGGGGTGGGAACACCGGGGAGCTGTTTTTT. This codes for CASQDRGGNTGELFF.